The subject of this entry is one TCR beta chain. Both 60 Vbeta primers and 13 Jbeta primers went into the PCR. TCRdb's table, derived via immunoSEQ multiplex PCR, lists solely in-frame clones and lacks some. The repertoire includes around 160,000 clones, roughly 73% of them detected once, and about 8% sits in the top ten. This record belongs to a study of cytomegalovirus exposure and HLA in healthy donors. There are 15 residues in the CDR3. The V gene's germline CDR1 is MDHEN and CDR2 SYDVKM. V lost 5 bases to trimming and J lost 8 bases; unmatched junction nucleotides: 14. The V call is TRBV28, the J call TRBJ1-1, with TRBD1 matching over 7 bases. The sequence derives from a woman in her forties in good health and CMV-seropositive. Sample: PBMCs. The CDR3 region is CASSPIDRANPEAFF. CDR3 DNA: TGTGCCAGCAGTCCCATAGACAGGGCGAATCCGGAAGCTTTCTTT.